Shown below are 8 T cell receptor beta chains from a single sample sequenced in a study of blood T cells in healthy people across ages. A sample-barcoded 5' primer and a J-beta primer mix were used in a second PCR of roughly 6 to 11 cycles. TCRdb re-analysed the 5' RACE reads in MiXCR, keeping a single row per CDR3 protein. This table has 790,000 or so distinct CDR3 sequences, 46% appearing once. The sequenced material came from blood. The receptors originated from an elderly man in good health.

The chain couples TRBV28 to TRBJ2-4; no definite D call. The DNA end is more similar to TRBJ2-7, so the J call may be wrong. This CDR3 contains 11 residues. Germline CDR1 is MDHEN and CDR2 is SYDVKM. CDR3 in amino acids: CASSAPNEQYF. For the CDR3, the DNA is TGTGCCAGCAGTGCTCCAAACGAGCAGTACTTC.

The CDR3 is CASSHDRDEQFF. Written as DNA, the CDR3 is TGTGCCAGCAGCCACGACAGGGATGAGCAGTTCTTC. The J gene is TRBJ2-1, the V gene TRBV7-2, with 7 bases identical to TRBD1. Germline CDR1 is SGHTA and CDR2 is FQGNSA. The V gene end was trimmed by 5 bases and the J gene end by 8 bases; junction bases not matched to a gene: 3. CDR3 length: 12 residues.

The chain uses TRBV5-1 and TRBJ1-6; TRBD1 is a possible D gene (6 bases). The CDR3 runs 17 residues. Trimming left V 4 bases short and J 7 bases short, with 21 bases between. Germline assignment: CDR1 SGHRS and CDR2 YFSETQ. The CDR3 bases are TGCGCCAGCAGCCCGCGACCGGACAGACTCGCGAATTCACCCCTCCACTTT. This codes for CASSPRPDRLANSPLHF.

V usage is TRBV7-2 and J usage is TRBJ1-6, with 7 bases aligning to TRBD1. Germline V gene data show CDR1 as SGHTA and CDR2 as FQGNSA. The V and J ends lost 5 bases and 5 bases, in that order; junction bases with no gene match: 6. This CDR3 has 15 residues. The CDR3 spells CASSQRDSNNSPLHF. CDR3 coding DNA: TGTGCCAGCAGCCAGAGGGACAGCAATAATTCACCCCTCCACTTT.

The V call is TRBV20-1, the J call TRBJ1-2, with D maybe TRBD1 (5 bases). Trimming left V 5 bases short and J 6 bases short, with 22 bases between. Germline V gene sequence: CDR1 DFQATT, CDR2 SNEGSKA (reference sequence). This CDR3 has 15 amino acids. The CDR3 loop reads CSALRDGGKDDGYTF. The CDR3, as DNA: TGCAGTGCTCTCCGGGACGGGGGGAAAGACGATGGCTACACCTTC.

This clonotype was recorded many times. The rearrangement joins TRBV7-2 to TRBJ2-3; D not resolved. The CDR3 runs 14 residues. Germline lookup yields CDR1 SGHTA and CDR2 FQGNSA. With 1 base removed from V and 9 bases from J, the gap between germline ends came to 14 bases. The CDR3 DNA reads as TGTGCCAGCAGCTTAGTAGACCGGAGTCTGACGCAGTATTTT. This encodes CASSLVDRSLTQYF.

V is TRBV20-1 and J is TRBJ1-5; D unresolved. Looked up from germline, CDR1 is DFQATT and CDR2 is SNEGSKA (reference sequence). The V end was cut by 3 bases, the J end by 7 bases, with 13 bases between. This CDR3 has 13 residues. This CDR3 is CSARNSFVQPQHF. The CDR3 bases are TGCAGTGCTAGGAACTCTTTTGTACAGCCCCAGCATTTT.

The genes are TRBV5-1 and TRBJ1-2; D gene unclear. Germline loops: CDR1 SGHRS, CDR2 YFSETQ. The V gene lost 1 base and the J gene lost 3 bases, with 10 bases spanning the gap. CDR3 length: 14 residues. The CDR3 sequence is CASSLSGADYGYTF. The CDR3 DNA is TGCGCCAGCAGCTTGTCGGGAGCCGACTATGGCTACACCTTC.